This TCR beta chain was identified during a study of T cells in women clearing cervical HPV infection. CDR1 is KGHSH, CDR2 LQKENI, per germline. This CDR3 contains 16 residues. As concerns this clone: The CDR3 end falls 3 residues outside the read, so it is completed with the germline J gene.

Sequencing was performed with immunoSEQ multiplex PCR; in TCRdb, only in-frame clones are kept and a portion is missing. Its listing shows roughly 32,000 clones. Sequences were obtained from blood buffy coat. The V call is TRBV18, the J call TRBJ2-3; 9 nucleotides match TRBD1. This clonotype was sampled from a woman aged 18-70 years with a cervical HPV16 infection that either progressed to CIN3+ or cleared (not recorded which). CDR3 DNA (partial): TGTGCCAGCTCCCCCCCCAAGGGACAGGGAAAGGAGACG. Translation gives CASSPPKGQGKET. The full CDR3 protein is CASSPPKGQGKETQYF.